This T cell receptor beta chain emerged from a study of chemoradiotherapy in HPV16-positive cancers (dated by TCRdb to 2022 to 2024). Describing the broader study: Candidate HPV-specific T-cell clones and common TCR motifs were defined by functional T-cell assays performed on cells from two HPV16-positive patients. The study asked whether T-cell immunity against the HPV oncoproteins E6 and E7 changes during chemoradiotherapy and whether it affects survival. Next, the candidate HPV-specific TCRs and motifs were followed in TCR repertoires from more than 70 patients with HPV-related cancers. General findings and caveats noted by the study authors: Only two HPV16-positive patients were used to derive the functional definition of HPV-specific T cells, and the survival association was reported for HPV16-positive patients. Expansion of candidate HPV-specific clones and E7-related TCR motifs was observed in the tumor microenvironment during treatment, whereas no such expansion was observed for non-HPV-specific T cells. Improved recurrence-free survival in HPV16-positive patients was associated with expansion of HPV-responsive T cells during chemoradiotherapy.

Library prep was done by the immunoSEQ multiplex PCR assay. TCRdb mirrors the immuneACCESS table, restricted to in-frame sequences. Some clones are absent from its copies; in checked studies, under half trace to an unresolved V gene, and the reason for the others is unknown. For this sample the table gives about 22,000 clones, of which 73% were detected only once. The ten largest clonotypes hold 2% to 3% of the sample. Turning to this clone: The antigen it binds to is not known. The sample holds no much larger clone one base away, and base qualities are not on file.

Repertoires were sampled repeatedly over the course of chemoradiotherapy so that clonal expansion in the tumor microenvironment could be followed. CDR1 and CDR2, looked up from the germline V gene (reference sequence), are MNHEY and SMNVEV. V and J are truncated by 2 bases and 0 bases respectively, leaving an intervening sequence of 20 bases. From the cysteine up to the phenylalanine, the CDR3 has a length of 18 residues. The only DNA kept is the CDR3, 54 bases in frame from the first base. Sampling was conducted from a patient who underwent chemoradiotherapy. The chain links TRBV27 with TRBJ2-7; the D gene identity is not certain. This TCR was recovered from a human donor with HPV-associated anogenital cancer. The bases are TGTGCCAGCAGTTTAGGCGGATACGGCACCAGGAGCTCCTACGAGCAGTACTTC. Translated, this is CASSLGGYGTRSSYEQYF.